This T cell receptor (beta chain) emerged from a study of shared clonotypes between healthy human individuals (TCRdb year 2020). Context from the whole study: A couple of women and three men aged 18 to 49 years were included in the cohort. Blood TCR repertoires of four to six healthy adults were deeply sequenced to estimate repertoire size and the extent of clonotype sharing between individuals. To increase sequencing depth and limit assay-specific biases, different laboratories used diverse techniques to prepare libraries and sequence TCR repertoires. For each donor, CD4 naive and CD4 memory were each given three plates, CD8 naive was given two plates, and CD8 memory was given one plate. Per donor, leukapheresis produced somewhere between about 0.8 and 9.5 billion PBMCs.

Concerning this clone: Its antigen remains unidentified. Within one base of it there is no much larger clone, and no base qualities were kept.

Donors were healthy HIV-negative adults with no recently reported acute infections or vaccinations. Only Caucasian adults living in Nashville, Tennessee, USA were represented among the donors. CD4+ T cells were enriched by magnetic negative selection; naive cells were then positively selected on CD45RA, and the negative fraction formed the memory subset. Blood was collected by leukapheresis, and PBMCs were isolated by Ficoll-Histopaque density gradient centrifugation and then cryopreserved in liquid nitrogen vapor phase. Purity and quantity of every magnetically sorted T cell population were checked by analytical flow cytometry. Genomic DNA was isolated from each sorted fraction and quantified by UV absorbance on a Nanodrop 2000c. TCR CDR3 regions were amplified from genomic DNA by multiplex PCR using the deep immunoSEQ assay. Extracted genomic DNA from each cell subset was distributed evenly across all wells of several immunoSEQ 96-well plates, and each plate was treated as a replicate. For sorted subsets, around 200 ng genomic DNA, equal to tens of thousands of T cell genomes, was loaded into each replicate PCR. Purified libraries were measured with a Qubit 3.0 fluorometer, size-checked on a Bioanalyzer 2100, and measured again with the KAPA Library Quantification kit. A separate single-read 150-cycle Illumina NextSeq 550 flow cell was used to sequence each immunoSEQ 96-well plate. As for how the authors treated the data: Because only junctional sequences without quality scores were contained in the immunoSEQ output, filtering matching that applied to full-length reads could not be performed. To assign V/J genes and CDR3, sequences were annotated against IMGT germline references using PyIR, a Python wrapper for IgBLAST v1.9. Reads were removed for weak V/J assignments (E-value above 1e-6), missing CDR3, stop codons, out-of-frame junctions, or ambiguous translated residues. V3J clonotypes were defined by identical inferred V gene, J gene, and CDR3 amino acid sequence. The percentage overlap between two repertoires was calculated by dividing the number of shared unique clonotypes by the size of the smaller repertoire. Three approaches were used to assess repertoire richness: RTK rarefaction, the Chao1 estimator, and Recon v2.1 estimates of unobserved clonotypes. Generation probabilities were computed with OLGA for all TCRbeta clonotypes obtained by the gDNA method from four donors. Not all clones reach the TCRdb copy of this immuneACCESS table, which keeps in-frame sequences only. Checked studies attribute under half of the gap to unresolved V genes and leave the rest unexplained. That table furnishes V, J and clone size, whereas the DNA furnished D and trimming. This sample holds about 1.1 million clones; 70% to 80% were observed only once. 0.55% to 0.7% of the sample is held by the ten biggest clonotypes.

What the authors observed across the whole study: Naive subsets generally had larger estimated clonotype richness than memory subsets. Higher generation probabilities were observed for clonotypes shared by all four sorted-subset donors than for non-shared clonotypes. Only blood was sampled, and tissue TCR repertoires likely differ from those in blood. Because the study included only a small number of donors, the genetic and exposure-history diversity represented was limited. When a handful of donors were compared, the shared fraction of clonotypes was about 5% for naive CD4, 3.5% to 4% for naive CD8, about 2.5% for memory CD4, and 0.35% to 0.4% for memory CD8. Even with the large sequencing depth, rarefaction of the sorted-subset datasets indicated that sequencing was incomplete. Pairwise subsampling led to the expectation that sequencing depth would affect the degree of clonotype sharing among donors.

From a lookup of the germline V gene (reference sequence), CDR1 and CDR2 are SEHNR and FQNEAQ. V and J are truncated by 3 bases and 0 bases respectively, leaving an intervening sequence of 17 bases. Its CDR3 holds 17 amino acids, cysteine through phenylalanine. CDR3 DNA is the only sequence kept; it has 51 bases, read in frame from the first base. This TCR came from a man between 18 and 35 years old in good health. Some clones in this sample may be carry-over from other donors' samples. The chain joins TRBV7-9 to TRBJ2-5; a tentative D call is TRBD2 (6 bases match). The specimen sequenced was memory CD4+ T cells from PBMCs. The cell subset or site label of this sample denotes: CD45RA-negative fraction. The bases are TGTGCCAGCAGCTTTCGAAGCGGGCGGCTGAACCAAGAGACCCAGTACTTC. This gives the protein CASSFRSGRLNQETQYF. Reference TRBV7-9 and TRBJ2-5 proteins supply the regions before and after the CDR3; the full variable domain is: DTGVSQNPRHKITKRGQNVTFRCDPISEHNRLYWYRQTLGQGPEFLTYFQNEAQLEKSRLLSDRFSAERPKGSFSTLEIQRTEQGDSAMYLCASSFRSGRLNQETQYFGPGTRLLVL.